Described below is a single T cell receptor beta chain sequence and its context. The sample originates from a study of T cells after yellow fever vaccination. TCRdb analysed the 5' RACE reads with MiXCR anew, one entry per CDR3 protein. The table records hundreds of thousands of distinct CDR3 sequences, over 15% of them present only once. Germline CDR1 reads KGHDR; CDR2 reads SFDVKD. The CDR3 has 18 amino acids. The J segment lost 0 bases and the V segment lost 5 bases, leaving 9 bases of the junction unmatched. Sequences were derived from PBMCs, sampled 15 days after the yellow fever booster vaccination. This clonotype was obtained from a man aged 25-45 years who received the YFV17D yellow fever vaccine. The J gene is TRBJ2-2, the V gene TRBV24-1; 9 bases map to TRBD1. The CDR3 DNA reads TGTGCCACCAGTGGGAAGGACAGGGGCAGACCGAACACCGGGGAGCTGTTTTTT. Its protein product is CATSGKDRGRPNTGELFF.